This entry is about one T cell receptor (beta chain). It lacks a known antigen. No clone much larger than this one lies a single base away; base qualities are absent. The immunoSEQ Assay, a bias-controlled multiplex PCR, was used to amplify TCRbeta CDR3 regions from genomic DNA. For the original study's pipeline: The number of nucleated cells in each sample was estimated by amplification of reference gene primers within the assay. To quantify the absolute abundance of each unique TCRbeta CDR3 rearrangement, sequence reads were collapsed and filtered. For each sample, productive Simpson clonality was calculated as the square root of Simpson's diversity index over productive rearrangements. TCRdb provides this immuneACCESS table in a form limited to in-frame rearrangements. Some clones are lacking; in checked studies, under half of them reflect an unresolved V gene, and why the rest are absent is not known. That table supplies the V and J calls and clone size; D and trimming were determined from the DNA. Present in this sample are more than 300,000 clones, about 85% of which were seen just once. The top ten clonotypes cover about 6% of the sample.

In the prospective study, participants were about 18 to 95 years old, resided in approximately 22 geographic areas of the United States, and were enrolled through a virtual design. In the prospective study, participants were assigned to cohorts based on the clinical history participants reported in a screening survey and a study questionnaire. For ImmuneRACE Cohort 3, a participant was defined as recovered based on two consecutive negative NP/OP PCR tests, clearance by a healthcare professional, or resolution of symptoms. Each participant in the prospective study had whole blood, serum and a nasopharyngeal or oropharyngeal swab collected by mobile phlebotomists. Additional blood draws and questionnaires over an approximately 2-month period could optionally be provided by prospective study participants. Prospective study blood samples were shipped either frozen or at room temperature before DNA extraction.

V and J lose 0 bases and 3 bases, and a span of 9 bases separates them. Based on the germline V gene, the CDR1 and CDR2 sequences are SGDLS and YYNGEE. Inclusive of the bounding cysteine and phenylalanine, the CDR3 is 14 residues long. Of all the DNA, just the CDR3 is kept, 42 bases in frame from base 1. The entry originates in a study of blood T cell repertoires in COVID-19 (dated by TCRdb to the early 2020s). Describing the broader study: Samples from collaborators originated in the United States, Italy and Spain and spanned both the acute and convalescent phases of COVID-19. The repertoires were released in a freely available public database meant as a resource for research on the immune response to SARS-CoV-2. The dataset comprised deeply sampled blood TCRbeta repertoires from subjects exposed to, actively infected with, or recovered from COVID-19. Sample metadata almost always included a de-identified subject ID, COVID-19 status, age in years and sex. HLA class I and class II types, where available, came from metadata supplied by the sample provider rather than from assay-based typing. The material from the prospective study consisted of cDNA or gDNA derived from T cells, B-cell-depleted T cells, or PBMCs. Samples were obtained from the ongoing ImmuneRACE study (first 160 participants) and from about 1,300 subjects provided by 6 global collaborators.

The investigation overall reported the following: Clinical and demographic metadata were provided uncurated, with the amount varying by source and participant.

Sequencing used PBMCs or T cells enriched from blood (not recorded which). This clonotype was sampled from a woman aged 30 to 39 who had recovered from COVID-19. The chain uses TRBV9 and TRBJ1-1, with no D gene named confidently. The DNA sequence is given as TGTGCCAGCAGCGTAGTACACCCGCACACTGAAGCTTTCTTT. The resulting protein is CASSVVHPHTEAFF.